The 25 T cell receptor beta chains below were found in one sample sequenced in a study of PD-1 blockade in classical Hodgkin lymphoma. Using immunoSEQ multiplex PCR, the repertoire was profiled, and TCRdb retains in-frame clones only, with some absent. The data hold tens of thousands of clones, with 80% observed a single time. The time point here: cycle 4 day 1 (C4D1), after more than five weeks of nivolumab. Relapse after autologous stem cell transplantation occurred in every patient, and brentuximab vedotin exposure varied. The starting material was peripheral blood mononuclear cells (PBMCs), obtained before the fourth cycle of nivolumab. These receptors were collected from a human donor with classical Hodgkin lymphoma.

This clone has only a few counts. DNA for the CDR3: TGTGCCAGCACCGGAGACAGGGCCAAAGGAAACACCATATATTTT. Its protein is CASTGDRAKGNTIYF. V is TRBV6-1 and J is TRBJ1-3, with 7 bases that match TRBD1. The CDR3 is 15 amino acids. Trimming cost V 7 bases and J 4 bases; bases outside gene matches: 10. The germline gives CDR1 MNHNS, CDR2 SASEGT.

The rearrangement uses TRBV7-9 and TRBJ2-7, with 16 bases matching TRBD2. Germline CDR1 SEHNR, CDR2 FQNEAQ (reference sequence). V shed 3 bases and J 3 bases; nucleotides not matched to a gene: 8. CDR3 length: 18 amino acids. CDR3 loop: CASSFPGLAGGRNYEQYF. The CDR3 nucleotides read TGTGCCAGCAGCTTCCCGGGACTAGCGGGAGGGCGGAACTACGAGCAGTACTTC.

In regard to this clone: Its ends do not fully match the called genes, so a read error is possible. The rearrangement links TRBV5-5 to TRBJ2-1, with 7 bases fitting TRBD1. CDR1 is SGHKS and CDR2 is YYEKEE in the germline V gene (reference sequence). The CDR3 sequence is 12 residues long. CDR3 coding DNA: TGTGCCAGCAGCTTGGATGAGGGGGCGAGGGTCTTC. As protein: CASSLDEGARVF.

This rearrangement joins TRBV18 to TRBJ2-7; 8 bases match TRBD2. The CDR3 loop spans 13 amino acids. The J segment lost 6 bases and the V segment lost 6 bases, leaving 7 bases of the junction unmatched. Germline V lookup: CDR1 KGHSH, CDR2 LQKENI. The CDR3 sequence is CASSQGLGREQYF. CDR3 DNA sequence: TGTGCCAGCTCCCAGGGACTAGGTCGCGAGCAGTACTTC.

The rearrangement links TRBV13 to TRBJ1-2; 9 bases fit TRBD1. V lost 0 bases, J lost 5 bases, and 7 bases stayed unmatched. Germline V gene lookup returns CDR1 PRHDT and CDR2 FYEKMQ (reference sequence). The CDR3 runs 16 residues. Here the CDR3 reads CASSLGTGQGVYGYTF. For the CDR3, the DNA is TGTGCCAGCAGCTTAGGTACGGGACAGGGAGTTTATGGCTACACCTTC.

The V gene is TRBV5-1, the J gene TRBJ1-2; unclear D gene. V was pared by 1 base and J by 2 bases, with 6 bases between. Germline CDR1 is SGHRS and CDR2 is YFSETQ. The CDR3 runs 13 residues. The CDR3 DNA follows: TGCGCCAGCAGCTTGTCAGAAAACTATGGCTACACCTTC. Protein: CASSLSENYGYTF.

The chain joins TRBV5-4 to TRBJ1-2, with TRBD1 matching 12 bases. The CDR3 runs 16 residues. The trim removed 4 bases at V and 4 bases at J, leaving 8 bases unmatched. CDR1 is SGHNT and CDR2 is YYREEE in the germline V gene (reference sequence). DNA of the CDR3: TGTGCCAGCAGCGCAGGGACAGGGGGCGGATCCTATGGCTACACCTTC. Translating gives CASSAGTGGGSYGYTF.

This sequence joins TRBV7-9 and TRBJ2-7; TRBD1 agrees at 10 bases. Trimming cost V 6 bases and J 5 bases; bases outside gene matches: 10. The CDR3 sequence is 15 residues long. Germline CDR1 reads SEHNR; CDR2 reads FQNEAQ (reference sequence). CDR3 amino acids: CASRLPGQGSHEQYF. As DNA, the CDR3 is TGTGCCAGCAGGTTACCGGGACAGGGGAGCCACGAGCAGTACTTC.

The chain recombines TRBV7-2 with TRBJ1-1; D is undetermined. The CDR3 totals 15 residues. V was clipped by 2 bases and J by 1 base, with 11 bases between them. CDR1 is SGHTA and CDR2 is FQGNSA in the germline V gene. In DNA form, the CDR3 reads TGTGCCAGCAGCTTAAGGGAGGGTTGGAACACTGAAGCTTTCTTT. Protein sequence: CASSLREGWNTEAFF.

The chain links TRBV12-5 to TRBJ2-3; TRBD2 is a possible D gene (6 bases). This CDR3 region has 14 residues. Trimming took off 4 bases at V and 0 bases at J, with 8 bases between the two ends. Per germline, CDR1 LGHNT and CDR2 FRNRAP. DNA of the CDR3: TGTGCTAGTGGTTCGGGGGTAAGCACAGATACGCAGTATTTT. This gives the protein CASGSGVSTDTQYF.

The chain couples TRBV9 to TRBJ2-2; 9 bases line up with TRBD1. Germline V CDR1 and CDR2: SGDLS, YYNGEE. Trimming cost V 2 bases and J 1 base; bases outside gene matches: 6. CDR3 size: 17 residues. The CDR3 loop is CASSVTRTGVNTGELFF. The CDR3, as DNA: TGTGCCAGCAGCGTGACCAGGACAGGGGTGAACACCGGGGAGCTGTTTTTT.

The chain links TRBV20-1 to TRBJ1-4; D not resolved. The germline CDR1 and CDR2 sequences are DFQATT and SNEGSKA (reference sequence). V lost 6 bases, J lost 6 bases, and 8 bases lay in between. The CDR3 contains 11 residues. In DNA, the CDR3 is TGCAGTGCCCCGCGGGATGAAAAACTGTTTTTT. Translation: CSAPRDEKLFF.

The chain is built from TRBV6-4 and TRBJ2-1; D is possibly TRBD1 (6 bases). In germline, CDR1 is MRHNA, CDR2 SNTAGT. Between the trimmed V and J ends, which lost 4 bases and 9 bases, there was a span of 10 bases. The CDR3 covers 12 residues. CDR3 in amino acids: CASSGQGIEQFF. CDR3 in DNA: TGTGCCAGCAGTGGCCAGGGGATTGAGCAGTTCTTC.

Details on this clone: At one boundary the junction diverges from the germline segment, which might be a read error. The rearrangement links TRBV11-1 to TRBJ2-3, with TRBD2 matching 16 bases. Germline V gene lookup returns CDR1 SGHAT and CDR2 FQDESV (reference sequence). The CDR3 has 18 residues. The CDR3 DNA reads TGTGCCAGCAACCCCCTCGGGGTTGTCGGGACTAGCGGGGGGGCCTCAGATTTT. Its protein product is CASNPLGVVGTSGGASDF.

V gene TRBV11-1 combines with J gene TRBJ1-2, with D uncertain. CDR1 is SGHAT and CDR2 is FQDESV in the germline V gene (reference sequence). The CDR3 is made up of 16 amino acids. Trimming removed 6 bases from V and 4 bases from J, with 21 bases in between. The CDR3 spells CASSSSTGSYPYGYTF. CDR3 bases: TGTGCCAGCAGTTCTTCAACGGGGTCTTACCCCTATGGCTACACCTTC.

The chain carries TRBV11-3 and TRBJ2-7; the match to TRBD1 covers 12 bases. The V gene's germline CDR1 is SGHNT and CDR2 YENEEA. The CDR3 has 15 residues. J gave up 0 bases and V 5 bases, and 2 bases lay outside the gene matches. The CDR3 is CASSRGQGASYEQYF. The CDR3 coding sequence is TGTGCCAGCAGCCGGGGACAGGGGGCCTCCTACGAGCAGTACTTC.

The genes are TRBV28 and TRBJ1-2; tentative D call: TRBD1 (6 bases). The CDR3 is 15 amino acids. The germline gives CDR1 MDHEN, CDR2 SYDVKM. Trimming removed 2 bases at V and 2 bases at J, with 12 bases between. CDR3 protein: CASSLGSTGNYGYTF. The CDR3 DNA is TGTGCCAGCAGTTTAGGGTCAACAGGGAACTATGGCTACACCTTC.

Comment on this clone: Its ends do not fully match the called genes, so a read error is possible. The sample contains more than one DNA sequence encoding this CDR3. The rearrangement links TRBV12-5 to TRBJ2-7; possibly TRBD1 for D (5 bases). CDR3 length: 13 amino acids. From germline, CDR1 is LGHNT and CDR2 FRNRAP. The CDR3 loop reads CASGLRGSNEQYF. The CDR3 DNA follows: TGTGCTAGTGGTTTGAGGGGTTCCAACGAGCAGTATTTC.

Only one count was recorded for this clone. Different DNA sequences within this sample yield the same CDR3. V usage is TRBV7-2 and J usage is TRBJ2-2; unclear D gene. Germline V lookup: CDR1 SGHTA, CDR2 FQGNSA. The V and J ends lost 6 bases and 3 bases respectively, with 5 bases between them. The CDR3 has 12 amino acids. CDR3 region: CASSSDTGELFF. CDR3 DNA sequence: TGTGCCAGCAGTTCTGACACCGGGGAGCTGTTTTTT.

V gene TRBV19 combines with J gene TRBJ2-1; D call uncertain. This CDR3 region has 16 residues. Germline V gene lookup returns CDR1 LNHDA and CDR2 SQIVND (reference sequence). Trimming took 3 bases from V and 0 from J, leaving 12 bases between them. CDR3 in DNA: TGTGCCAGTAGTATCCACACGCTTTCCTCCTACAATGAGCAGTTCTTC. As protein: CASSIHTLSSYNEQFF.

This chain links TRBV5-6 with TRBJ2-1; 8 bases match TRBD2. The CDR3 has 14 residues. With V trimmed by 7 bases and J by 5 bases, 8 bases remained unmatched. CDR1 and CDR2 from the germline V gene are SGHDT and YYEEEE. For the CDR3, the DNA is TGTGCCAGCGGGAACGGGAGGGCCAACAATGAGCAGTTCTTC. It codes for CASGNGRANNEQFF.

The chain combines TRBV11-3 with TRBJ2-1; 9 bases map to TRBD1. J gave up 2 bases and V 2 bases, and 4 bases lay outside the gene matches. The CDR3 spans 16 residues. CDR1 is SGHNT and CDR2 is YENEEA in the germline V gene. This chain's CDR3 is CASSLYDRGAYNEQFF. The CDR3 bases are TGTGCCAGCAGCTTATACGACAGGGGGGCCTACAATGAGCAGTTCTTC.

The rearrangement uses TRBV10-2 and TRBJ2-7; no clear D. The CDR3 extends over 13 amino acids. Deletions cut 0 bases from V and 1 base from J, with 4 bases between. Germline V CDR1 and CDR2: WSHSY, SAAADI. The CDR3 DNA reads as TGCGCCAGCAGTGAGTCCGGGTCCTACGAGCAGTACTTC. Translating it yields CASSESGSYEQYF.

This chain's CDR3 is CASSSQDGAYEQFF. DNA of the CDR3: TGCGCCAGCAGCTCCCAGGACGGGGCCTATGAGCAGTTCTTC. The chain links TRBV5-1 to TRBJ2-1, with D possibly being TRBD1 or TRBD2 (5 bases each). There are 14 residues in the CDR3. Trimming cost V 3 bases and J 8 bases, with 15 bases left between them. Germline V gene sequence: CDR1 SGHRS, CDR2 YFSETQ.

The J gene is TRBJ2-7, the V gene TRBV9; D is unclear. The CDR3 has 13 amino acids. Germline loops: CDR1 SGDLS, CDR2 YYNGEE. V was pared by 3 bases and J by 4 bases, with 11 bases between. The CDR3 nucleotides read TGTGCCAGCAGCGCCGGGCTCCAGTACGAGCAGTACTTC. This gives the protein CASSAGLQYEQYF.